The 22 T cell receptor beta chains reported below all come from one sample, sequenced in a study of T cells in Graves' hyperthyroidism and ophthalmopathy (dated by TCRdb to the late 2010s). Libraries were built with multiplex PCR. Sequencing was performed on an Illumina HiSeq 2000. The TCR beta CDR3 regions were amplified from the RNA transcripts. The TCR CDR3 was subjected to a first round of RT-PCR using the HTBI primer set and the Qiagen OneStep RT-PCR kit. TCRdb redid the processing of the public reads, applying fastp at Q25 and MiXCR, and retained in-frame beta chains. Each entry merges the rows of one CDR3 protein and shows their most common DNA and genes. For this sample there are 250,000 to 400,000 distinct CDR3 sequences; roughly an eighth appear just once. 34% of the sample is held by the ten biggest clonotypes. The sample was blood. These receptor sequences come from a woman in her thirties or forties with Graves' ophthalmopathy.

This clonotype appeared a few times. A much larger clone is a single base away; this may be a read error. V gene TRBV20-1 combines with J gene TRBJ2-7, with a weak D call TRBD1 (6 bases). The CDR3 sequence is 13 residues long. Germline V gene data show CDR1 as DFQATT and CDR2 as SNEGSKA (reference sequence). The CDR3 bases are TGCGGTGCTACATTTACAGGGAAGGGCGAGCAGTACTTC. Translating gives CGATFTGKGEQYF.

This chain connects TRBV9 to TRBJ2-2; no firm D call. V was shortened by 4 bases and J by 6 bases, with 16 bases between the two germline ends. Germline V CDR1 and CDR2: SGDLS, YYNGEE. There are 15 residues in the CDR3. CDR3 loop: CASSPTAGSPGELFF. The CDR3 DNA reads as TGTGCCAGCAGCCCAACGGCTGGGTCCCCCGGGGAGCTGTTTTTT.

This chain joins TRBV24-1 and TRBJ2-2, with 9 bases identical to TRBD1. V was clipped by 0 bases and J by 1 base; unmatched bases: 2. The CDR3 runs to 17 residues. The germline V gene encodes CDR1 KGHDR and CDR2 SFDVKD. Here the CDR3 DNA reads TGTGCCACCAGTGATTTGATGGGACAGGGGAACACCGGGGAGCTGTTTTTT. Residues: CATSDLMGQGNTGELFF.

As to this clonotype: At one of its ends the junction is not consistent with the germline gene, which may arise from a read error. The chain recombines TRBV10-2 with TRBJ1-2; 10 positions match TRBD1. CDR1 and CDR2 (germline): WSHSY, SAAADI. CDR3 length: 16 residues. CDR3: CANSAVGTGANYGYTF. The CDR3 DNA is TGCGCCAACAGTGCGGTTGGGACAGGGGCTAACTATGGCTACACCTTC.

This chain joins TRBV28 and TRBJ2-7, with TRBD1 identical over 9 bases. V was clipped by 5 bases and J by 7 bases; unmatched bases: 9. Germline V lookup: CDR1 MDHEN, CDR2 SYDVKM. The CDR3 spans 14 residues. This CDR3 is CASSKDRGPREQYF. CDR3 coding DNA: TGTGCCAGCAGTAAGGACAGGGGCCCTAGGGAGCAGTACTTC. Complete variable domain (other parts from reference TRBV28 and TRBJ2-7): DVKVTQSSRYLVKRTGEKVFLECVQDMDHENMFWYRQDPGLGLRLIYFSYDVKMKEKGDIPEGYSVSREKKERFSLILESASTNQTSMYLCASSKDRGPREQYFGPGTRLTVT.

This clonotype was observed a few times. The CDR3 spells CASSPQLAGGPTDTQYF. The CDR3, as DNA: TGTGCCAGCAGCCCCCAACTAGCGGGGGGGCCTACAGATACGCAGTATTTT. V and J are TRBV3-1 and TRBJ2-3; 13 bases agree with TRBD2. CDR1 is LGHDT, CDR2 YNNKEL, per germline (reference sequence). The CDR3 is 17 amino acids. J was trimmed by 3 bases and V by 4 bases; bases with no gene match: 7.

This rearrangement joins TRBV29-1 to TRBJ1-2; D possibly corresponds to TRBD1 (6 bases). Looked up from germline, CDR1 is SQVTM and CDR2 is ANQGSEA. This CDR3 comprises 11 residues. V was trimmed by 5 bases and J by 7 bases, leaving 11 bases between them. CDR3 loop: CSVHREGGYTF. The CDR3 DNA follows: TGCAGCGTTCACAGGGAGGGTGGCTACACCTTC. Full variable domain (rest looked up from reference TRBV29-1 and TRBJ1-2): SAVISQKPSRDICQRGTSLTIQCQVDSQVTMMFWYRQQPGQSLTLIATANQGSEATYESGFVIDKFPISRPNLTFSTLTVSNMSPEDSSIYLCSVHREGGYTFGSGTRLTVV.

This clonotype came up many times. The chain recombines TRBV19 with TRBJ2-5; no reliable D call. V lost 1 base and J lost 5, with 5 bases in between. This CDR3 has 12 residues. Germline CDR1 and CDR2: LNHDA and SQIVND (reference sequence). DNA for the CDR3: TGTGCCAGTAGTATAGGTGGGGAGACCCAGTACTTC. It is translated as CASSIGGETQYF. The whole variable domain, remainder taken from reference TRBV19 and TRBJ2-5, is DGGITQSPKYLFRKEGQNVTLSCEQNLNHDAMYWYRQDPGQGLRLIYYSQIVNDFQKGDIAEGYSVSREKKESFPLTVTSAQKNPTAFYLCASSIGGETQYFGPGTRLLVL.

This clonotype was detected many times. The rearrangement links TRBV11-2 to TRBJ2-7, with D tentatively TRBD2 (5 bases). V lost 2 bases and J lost 9, with 14 bases in between. Per the germline V gene, CDR1 is SGHAT and CDR2 is FQNNGV. The CDR3 extends over 13 amino acids. The CDR3 region is CASSLSDSQVQYF. In nucleotides, the CDR3 is TGTGCCAGCAGCTTATCGGACTCCCAGGTGCAGTACTTC.

This clonotype has at least ten counts. V is TRBV27 and J is TRBJ1-3; possible D gene TRBD1, 6 bases. The V end lost 2 bases, the J end lost 3 bases, and 11 bases lay between the germline ends. CDR3 length: 15 residues. The germline gives CDR1 MNHEY, CDR2 SMNVEV (reference sequence). The CDR3 nucleotides read TGTGCCAGCAGTTTACAGGGGCTGAATGGAAACACCATATATTTT. This sequence encodes CASSLQGLNGNTIYF.

In DNA form, the CDR3 reads TGTGCCAGCAAAGAAGGAGGGACCCAGTACTTC. Encoded protein: CASKEGGTQYF. This chain connects TRBV6-1 to TRBJ2-5, with a tentative D call TRBD2 (5 bases). CDR1 and CDR2 (germline): MNHNS, SASEGT. This CDR3 contains 11 residues. V was shortened by 7 bases and J by 7 bases, with 10 bases between the two germline ends.

To note about this clonotype: Since a much larger clone is just one base distant, this may be a read error. The chain links TRBV20-1 to TRBJ2-3, with D hard to call. The CDR3 sequence is 13 residues long. Germline V gives CDR1 DFQATT, CDR2 SNEGSKA (reference sequence). As DNA, the CDR3 is TGCAGTGCTGGAGAATCAGGCGGAGATACGCAGTATTTT. Protein sequence: CSAGESGGDTQYF.

This clonotype was recorded at least ten times. The chain combines TRBV15 with TRBJ2-5; a weak D match, TRBD2 (5 bases). The CDR3 length is 16 residues. V lost 0 bases and J lost 2, with 13 bases in between. Germline V CDR1 and CDR2: LNHNV, YYDKDF (reference sequence). This chain's CDR3 is CATSRDRDWTQETQYF. The CDR3 nucleotides read TGTGCCACCAGCAGAGATCGTGACTGGACTCAAGAGACCCAGTACTTC. The whole variable domain, remainder taken from reference TRBV15 and TRBJ2-5, is DAMVIQNPRYQVTQFGKPVTLSCSQTLNHNVMYWYQQKSSQAPKLLFHYYDKDFNNEADTPDNFQSRRPNTSFCFLDIRSPGLGDTAMYLCATSRDRDWTQETQYFGPGTRLLVL.

This clonotype has more than one count but fewer than ten. V usage is TRBV4-1 and J usage is TRBJ2-1; D unresolved. The CDR3 loop spans 17 amino acids. Germline CDR1 reads MGHRA; CDR2 reads YSYEKL. Trimming removed 2 bases at V and 4 bases at J, with 18 bases between. The CDR3 DNA is TGCGCCAGCAGCCAATCGGGTCAAGCCGTAGATTACAATGAGCAGTTCTTC. It yields the protein CASSQSGQAVDYNEQFF.

This clonotype was seen at least ten times. The chain employs TRBV28 and TRBJ2-5, with 10 bases matching TRBD1. The V segment lost 5 bases and the J segment 4 bases; nucleotides outside the gene matches: 10. The CDR3 is made up of 16 amino acids. Per germline, CDR1 MDHEN and CDR2 SYDVKM. The CDR3 protein is CASSRAGTGVLETQYF. The CDR3 coding sequence is TGTGCCAGCAGTAGAGCCGGGACAGGGGTTTTAGAGACCCAGTACTTC.

As regards this clonotype: A clone one base away is much larger, so this may be a read error. This chain's CDR3 is CASSFSAGRYDSPLHF. Written as DNA, the CDR3 is TGTGCCAGCAGTTTTTCAGCAGGGCGGTATGATTCACCCCTCCACTTT. The chain recombines TRBV28 with TRBJ1-6; weak D call: TRBD1 (5 bases). The V gene lost 3 bases and the J gene lost 8 bases, with 17 bases spanning the gap. This CDR3 has 16 residues. Looked up from germline, CDR1 is MDHEN and CDR2 is SYDVKM.

This clonotype has only a few counts. The chain employs TRBV20-1 and TRBJ1-5, with TRBD1 as a possible D gene (5 bases). Deletions cut 4 bases from V and 5 bases from J, with 18 bases between. CDR1 is DFQATT and CDR2 is SNEGSKA in the germline V gene (reference sequence). This CDR3 is built from 15 residues. CDR3 residues: CSAIDPGTQYQPQHF. The CDR3 region has the DNA TGCAGTGCTATCGACCCCGGGACCCAATATCAGCCCCAGCATTTT.

This clonotype occurred many times. The chain links TRBV2 to TRBJ1-2; D gene unclear. CDR1 SNHLY and CDR2 FYNNEI come from the germline V gene. The CDR3 covers 13 residues. Trimming shortened V by 6 bases and J by 5 bases, and 13 bases separated the two germline ends. The CDR3 protein is CASRDTMGYGYTF. As DNA, the CDR3 is TGTGCCAGCAGAGATACGATGGGATATGGCTACACCTTC.

This clonotype was picked up many times. CDR3 coding DNA: TGTGCCAGTAGTAGAGGTGGGAGGTCTAATTCACCCCTCCACTTT. Translating it yields CASSRGGRSNSPLHF. The chain couples TRBV19 to TRBJ1-6; D remains ambiguous. V lost 4 bases, J lost 6 bases, and 13 bases lay in between. This CDR3 has 15 amino acids. Looked up from germline, CDR1 is LNHDA and CDR2 is SQIVND (reference sequence).

Regarding this clonotype: This may be a read error, as it is one base from a much larger clone. The V call is TRBV28, the J call TRBJ2-4, with D hard to call. Germline assignment: CDR1 MDHEN and CDR2 SYDVKM. The CDR3 is 15 amino acids. The CDR3 DNA reads TGTGCCAACAGTTTAGTTCTGGGCCTCAAAAACATTCAGTACTTC. Amino acid sequence: CANSLVLGLKNIQYF.

On this clonotype itself: This may stem from a read error, because a much larger clone lies one nucleotide away. This chain links TRBV5-6 with TRBJ2-5; D unresolved. The CDR3 spans 11 residues. CDR1 and CDR2 (germline): SGHDT, YYEEEE. With 6 bases removed from V and 0 bases from J, the gap between germline ends came to 3 bases. The CDR3 bases are TGTGCCAGCAACTACCAAGAGACCCAGTACTTC. Protein product: CASNYQETQYF.

Many counts were recorded for this clonotype. The V call is TRBV24-1, the J call TRBJ2-5; D may be TRBD2 (5 bases). V gave up 3 bases and J gave up 3 bases, with 13 bases separating them. In germline, CDR1 is KGHDR, CDR2 SFDVKD. This CDR3 contains 15 residues. The CDR3 region has the DNA TGTGCCACCAGTGATGGCGGCAGGAGGAAAGAGACCCAGTACTTC. Protein sequence: CATSDGGRRKETQYF.